The entry below describes one TCR beta chain. It lacks a known antigen. Base quality data are lacking; no much larger clone is found one base away. Total RNA and DNA were co-extracted without cell sorting from roughly 20-30 mg of bulk tissue using the AllPrep DNA/RNA mini kit. Surgical resection was performed in China between late 2015 and 2016 on about five patients with histopathologically diagnosed primary liver carcinoma. At the time of sampling, the patients were treatment-naive and had chronic HBV infection. Five spatially separated regions were sampled from each tumor: the superior, inferior, left-lateral and right-lateral poles, plus the tumor centre. Histology showed that every tumor sample contained more than 75% viable tumor cells. Fresh tumor and adjacent tissue pieces were bisected, with one half stored in RNAlater at -80 degrees C and the other half sent for histology. This record comes from a study of tumor-infiltrating lymphocytes in primary liver carcinoma (dated by TCRdb to the late 2010s). Regarding the complete study: Of the five patients (three men and two women, aged 30 to 69 years), four had hepatocellular carcinoma and one had combined HCC and intrahepatic cholangiocarcinoma. Technical replicate repertoires showed high reproducibility, with mean shared-clone rates approximately 0.89 and correlation coefficients above 0.95. A total of around 35 specimens from 5 patients went through TCRbeta repertoire sequencing, namely 25 tumor regions, 5 adjacent noncancerous liver tissues and 5 peripheral blood samples. Across five regions of each liver tumor, along with adjacent normal tissue and blood, the study brought together TCRbeta repertoire sequencing, expression microarrays and whole-exome sequencing. Tumors of the five patients were stage T1-T3 N0M0 with maximum diameters of roughly 4 to 10 cm. To link TCRbeta repertoire diversity with the local molecular phenotype, the roughly 26 tumor region samples were profiled using Agilent mRNA microarrays. Samples yielded roughly 3.5 to 7.13 million productive TCRbeta reads; read depth did not differ significantly between tissue types.

Using a constant-region primer and ProtoScript II reverse transcriptase, TCRbeta-specific cDNA was reverse-transcribed from about 540 ng total RNA. The TCRbeta libraries were prepared through three rounds of nested multiplex PCR following a slightly modified ARM-PCR procedure. The first two PCR rounds used multiplex TRBV1-TRBV30 forward primers with a Cbeta reverse primer, each for 10 cycles. Sample barcodes and Illumina adapters were attached in a final 25-cycle PCR using Deep VentR polymerase. Before sequencing, amplicons between 200 and 500 bp were purified from gel using a QIAquick gel extraction kit. An Illumina HiSeq 2500 was used to sequence the TCRbeta amplicons with 250-bp paired-end reads. The paper's processing steps were these. Quality trimming of reads was performed with Trimmomatic v0.33, and paired reads were merged with FLASH v1.2.11 so that full CDR3 sequences could be recovered. V, D and J germline segments were assigned to the rearranged TCRbeta sequences by MiGEC v1.2.1b. Clonotype statistics and Shannon-Wiener diversity indices were calculated with VDJtools v1.0.0. To reduce sampling bias, subsequent analyses other than the diversity analysis used only the 250 most abundant clonotypes in each sample. Using fastp at Q25 and MiXCR, TCRdb reprocessed the public reads and kept productive beta chains. One record per CDR3 amino acid sequence lists the most common genes and DNA. The V and J calls come from TCRdb's annotation, not from the publication. The sample data list 150,000 to 200,000 distinct CDR3 sequences, and 70% to 90% of these were observed just once. The ten most abundant clones make up around a sixth of the sample.

Results and caveats for the whole study, not just this receptor: Repertoire overlap was higher between tumor regions (mean roughly 35%) than tumor-adjacent (17%) or tumor-blood (approximately 14%) pairs, consistent with antigen-driven expansion. A significantly larger repertoire fraction was made up by the top 250 clones in tumors than in blood (p = 0.039). Because sequencing covered only the TCR beta chain and unpaired alpha chains were not captured, true repertoire diversity is likely underestimated. Since the samples were bulk and unsorted, there was no way to compare CD4+ and CD8+ T cell repertoires. Only about 7.5-25% of top clones were found in all five regions of a tumor, suggesting spatial heterogeneity of tumor-infiltrating T cells. Only a few patients were included in the study, and the authors note that the findings should be validated in a larger study.

CDR1 is given as MNHEY and CDR2 as SVGEGT, both from the germline V gene. Germline trimming amounts to 4 bases on V and 4 bases on J, with 6 as the count of junction bases outside the gene matches. The CDR3, cysteine through phenylalanine, is 15 amino acids long. Solely the CDR3 DNA is kept, with 45 bases framed from the first base. The rearranged chain carries TRBV6-2 or TRBV6-3 and TRBJ2-5, and 10 bases in between align with TRBD2. The sequenced sample was tumor tissue from primary liver carcinoma. The TCR was taken from a man aged 40-55 years with primary liver carcinoma and hepatitis B virus infection. The bases are TGTGCCAGCAGTTGGGCTAGCGGGAGCGGAGAGACCCAGTACTTC. The translation is CASSWASGSGETQYF.